The 12 T cell receptor beta chains listed next were all sequenced from one sample in a study of OX40 agonist ivuxolimab in advanced cancers. Produced via immunoSEQ multiplex PCR; TCRdb's table is partial and in-frame only. The sample yields more than 100,000 clones, 90% to 95% seen once. The sample was CD4+ or CD8+ T cells sorted from blood, taken in a trial of the OX40 agonist ivuxolimab. The receptors here all came from an adult with an advanced solid tumor such as melanoma, head and neck, liver or kidney cancer.

The chain combines TRBV11-3 with TRBJ2-1; D remains unclear. Trimming pared 4 bases from V and 6 bases from J, leaving 19 bases between. The length of the CDR3 is 16 residues. Germline loops: CDR1 SGHNT, CDR2 YENEEA. The CDR3 loop reads CASSSRRAAGSNEQFF. In nucleotides, the CDR3 is TGTGCCAGCAGCTCACGAAGGGCCGCAGGTTCCAATGAGCAGTTCTTC.

The rearrangement joins TRBV12-5 to TRBJ1-4; D not certain. There are 17 residues in the CDR3. Trimming pared 5 bases from V and 4 bases from J, leaving 20 bases between. Germline values: CDR1 LGHNT, CDR2 FRNRAP. In DNA form, the CDR3 reads TGTGCTAGTGGTCCCCCAGAGCGACTAGGCCTTAATGAAAAACTGTTTTTT. Translating it yields CASGPPERLGLNEKLFF.

The rearrangement joins TRBV4-1 to TRBJ1-5; D is possibly TRBD1 (6 bases). Germline values: CDR1 MGHRA, CDR2 YSYEKL. This CDR3 region has 13 residues. The V end was cut by 3 bases, the J end by 12 bases, with 15 bases between. The CDR3 nucleotides are TGCGCCAGCAGCCACCCCGGGACATCCAGCCAGCATTTT. Translating it yields CASSHPGTSSQHF.

This clone appeared a single time. The CDR3 DNA reads TGTGCCAGCTCACCACCTAGCGGGGGGGCAAATGAGCAGTTCTTC. Translating gives CASSPPSGGANEQFF. The chain joins TRBV18 to TRBJ2-1, with 11 bases fitting TRBD2. The CDR3 is made up of 15 amino acids. V shed 0 bases, J shed 7 bases, and the junction held 2 bases outside the gene matches. In germline, CDR1 is KGHSH, CDR2 LQKENI.

The gene calls are TRBV9 and TRBJ2-5; no reliable D call. Trimming removed 0 bases at V and 0 bases at J, with 6 bases between. Germline lookup yields CDR1 SGDLS and CDR2 YYNGEE. The length of the CDR3 is 14 residues. This chain's CDR3 is CASSVGTYQETQYF. CDR3 nucleotide sequence: TGTGCCAGCAGCGTAGGGACGTACCAAGAGACCCAGTACTTC.

The chain has TRBV4-1 and TRBJ1-6; D call uncertain. There are 12 residues in the CDR3. Germline V CDR1 and CDR2: MGHRA, YSYEKL. Trimming pared 5 bases from V and 9 bases from J, leaving 8 bases between. The CDR3 here is CASSSVGSPLHF. CDR3 bases: TGCGCCAGCAGCTCAGTAGGTTCACCCCTCCACTTT.

Comment on this clone: The junction departs from germline at one end; a sequencing error may be responsible. The genes are TRBV7-2 and TRBJ2-3, with D unclear. This CDR3 spans 11 amino acids. Germline CDR1 reads SGHTA; CDR2 reads FQGNSA. CDR3 region: CASSLAETRNF. The CDR3 coding sequence is TGTGCCAGCAGCTTAGCGGAGACACGGAATTTT.

This clone has just one count. V usage is TRBV2 and J usage is TRBJ1-1, with TRBD1 as a possible D gene (5 bases). Trimming cost V 9 bases and J 0 bases, with 20 bases left between them. The CDR3 extends over 16 amino acids. Germline lookup yields CDR1 SNHLY and CDR2 FYNNEI. The CDR3 spells CASWGRDPAVNTEAFF. The DNA for the CDR3 is TGTGCCAGTTGGGGCCGGGACCCCGCGGTGAACACTGAAGCTTTCTTT.

The CDR3 DNA follows: TGTGCCAGCAGCTTAGGGGGACGCCGAGGGGGCTACACCTTC. It encodes CASSLGGRRGGYTF. The chain combines TRBV7-9 with TRBJ1-2; the D gene is possibly TRBD1 (5 bases). This CDR3 has 14 amino acids. CDR1 SEHNR and CDR2 FQNEAQ come from the germline V gene (reference sequence). The V end lost 1 base, the J end lost 8 bases, and 14 bases lay between the germline ends.

The rearrangement uses TRBV6-1 and TRBJ1-5; D unresolved. CDR3 size: 15 residues. The V end was cut by 6 bases, the J end by 9 bases, with 21 bases between. Germline loops: CDR1 MNHNS, CDR2 SASEGT. The CDR3 bases are TGTGCCAGCAGCGCCGGAAGGGTGGGCCCACGGCCCCAGCATTTT. Amino acid sequence: CASSAGRVGPRPQHF.

The J gene is TRBJ1-2, the V gene TRBV5-1; tentatively, D is TRBD1 (6 bases). Trimming removed 4 bases from V and 0 bases from J, with 16 bases in between. From germline, CDR1 is SGHRS and CDR2 YFSETQ. This CDR3 region has 16 residues. The CDR3 bases are TGCGCCAGCAGCCCGGGACAATCCCTAACTAACTATGGCTACACCTTC. It is translated as CASSPGQSLTNYGYTF.

The chain combines TRBV5-4 with TRBJ1-1; the D is unclear. CDR1 SGHNT and CDR2 YYREEE come from the germline V gene (reference sequence). The CDR3 consists of 14 residues. V was cut by 0 bases and J by 8 bases, with 14 bases left in between. The DNA for the CDR3 is TGTGCCAGCAGCTTGGATCAAGTGCCCTTCGAAGCTTTCTTT. Its protein is CASSLDQVPFEAFF. Full variable domain (missing parts from reference TRBV5-4 and TRBJ1-1): ETGVTQSPTHLIKTRGQQVTLRCSSQSGHNTVSWYQQALGQGPQFIFQYYREEENGRGNFPPRFSGLQFPNYSSELNVNALELDDSALYLCASSLDQVPFEAFFGQGTRLTVV.